Shown below are 19 T cell receptor beta chains from a single sample sequenced in a study of blood T cells in healthy people across ages. A J-beta primer mix and a sample-barcoded 5' primer were used in a second PCR of roughly 7 to 12 cycles. From the 5' RACE reads, TCRdb called clonotypes with MiXCR, one entry per CDR3 protein. Of approximately 690,000 distinct CDR3 sequences in the sample, approximately 40% are singletons; the top ten hold about 32%. The specimen sequenced was blood. The receptors were sampled from a man older than 75 in good health.

The chain is built from TRBV6-2 or TRBV6-3 and TRBJ2-1; a possible D gene is TRBD1 (6 bases). The CDR3 runs to 18 residues. Germline CDR1 reads MNHEY; CDR2 reads SVGEGT. V was clipped by 2 bases and J by 1 base, with 18 bases between them. The CDR3 DNA reads TGTGCCAGCAGTTACAGGTTGGGGGCCGGAGTATCCTACAATGAGCAGTTCTTC. It yields the protein CASSYRLGAGVSYNEQFF.

V usage is TRBV6-2 or TRBV6-3 and J usage is TRBJ2-4, with 9 bases lining up with TRBD2. The V segment lost 7 bases and the J segment 2 bases; nucleotides outside the gene matches: 3. CDR3 length equals 14 residues. Per the germline V gene, CDR1 is MNHEY and CDR2 is SVGEGT. In nucleotides, the CDR3 is TGTGCCAGCATCGCGGGGGGGTCCAAAAACATTCAGTACTTC. Protein sequence: CASIAGGSKNIQYF.

The chain combines TRBV12-5 with TRBJ1-2, with 8 nucleotides matching TRBD1. The CDR3 contains 14 residues. Germline V gene lookup returns CDR1 LGHNT and CDR2 FRNRAP. Unmatched junction bases numbered 5, after V lost 6 bases and J lost 2 bases. The CDR3 DNA reads TGTGCTAGTGGCCATGGACAGGGCAACTATGGCTACACCTTC. Translating gives CASGHGQGNYGYTF.

Details on this clonotype: Possible read error: a much larger clone is one base away. The J gene is TRBJ2-7, the V gene TRBV7-2, with TRBD1 identical over 7 bases. This CDR3 region has 14 residues. The germline V gene encodes CDR1 SGHTA and CDR2 FQGNSA. V was clipped by 1 base and J by 5 bases; unmatched bases: 5. The chain's CDR3 is CASSLGGQTDEQYF. The CDR3 DNA follows: TGTGCCAGCAGCTTAGGGGGACAGACCGACGAGCAGTACTTC.

In its sample, this clonotype was seen many times. The J gene is TRBJ2-4, the V gene TRBV28, with D possibly matching TRBD2 (6 bases). Germline CDR1 reads MDHEN; CDR2 reads SYDVKM. The CDR3 totals 14 residues. V lost 4 bases and J lost 1, with 8 bases in between. The CDR3, as DNA: TGTGCCAGCAGTTCCGGGGGTGCCAAAAACATTCAGTACTTC. As protein: CASSSGGAKNIQYF.

About this clonotype: One junction end does not reproduce the germline sequence, and a read error may be involved. In DNA, the CDR3 is TGCGCCAGCAGCCACAATCAGGGACTAGCGGGAGGCAGCACAGATGCGCAGTATTTT. Its protein is CASSHNQGLAGGSTDAQYF. The rearrangement links TRBV5-1 to TRBJ2-3, with 15 bases aligning to TRBD2. The CDR3 runs 19 residues. The germline V gene has CDR1 SGHRS and CDR2 YFSETQ.

This clonotype was observed a few times. The DNA for the CDR3 is TGCGCCAGCAGCTTGACGACAGGGGAGGGCGAGCAGTACTTC. This codes for CASSLTTGEGEQYF. The V gene is TRBV5-1, the J gene TRBJ2-4; D might be TRBD1 (8 bases). The J call may be wrong; the DNA end is better matched by TRBJ2-7. The CDR3 totals 14 residues. Germline V CDR1 and CDR2: SGHRS, YFSETQ.

This clonotype was detected a few times. The V call is TRBV28, the J call TRBJ2-1; 13 positions agree with TRBD2. The CDR3 is 15 amino acids. After removal of 3 bases from V and 8 bases from J, the junction contained 4 bases not matched to a gene. The V gene's germline CDR1 is MDHEN and CDR2 SYDVKM. CDR3 loop: CASSFGTSGIDEQFF. CDR3 coding DNA: TGTGCCAGCAGTTTCGGGACTAGCGGGATAGATGAGCAGTTCTTC.

V and J are TRBV5-1 and TRBJ1-6; 10 bases map to TRBD1. Germline CDR1 SGHRS, CDR2 YFSETQ. The CDR3 has 19 amino acids. With V trimmed by 4 bases and J by 7 bases, 17 bases remained unmatched. CDR3 DNA sequence: TGCGCCAGCAGCCAGTCGACAGGGGGCGCGAAGGGTGGGAATTCACCCCTCCACTTT. Its translation: CASSQSTGGAKGGNSPLHF.

The chain is built from TRBV6-1 and TRBJ2-5; D gene ambiguous. V was pared by 3 bases and J by 6 bases, with 14 bases between. This CDR3 spans 14 amino acids. The germline CDR1 and CDR2 sequences are MNHNS and SASEGT. CDR3 residues: CASSDRAPRKTQYF. CDR3 DNA sequence: TGTGCCAGCAGTGACCGGGCCCCAAGAAAGACCCAGTACTTC.

Note on this clonotype: The junction differs from germline at one of its ends, possibly a read error. This chain's CDR3 is CASSLALGLAGPGANVLTF. CDR3 sequence (DNA): TGCGCTAGCAGCTTGGCCTTAGGACTAGCGGGACCTGGGGCCAACGTCCTGACTTTC. This chain uses TRBV5-1 with TRBJ2-6, with 12 positions matching TRBD2. The CDR3 runs to 19 residues. The V gene's germline CDR1 is SGHRS and CDR2 YFSETQ. The full variable domain, its missing parts supplied by reference TRBV5-1 and TRBJ2-6, is KAGVTQTPRYLIKTRGQQVTLSCSPISGHRSVSWYQQTPGQGLQFLFEYFSETQRNKGNFPGRFSGRQFSNSRSEMNVSTLELGDSALYLCASSLALGLAGPGANVLTFGAGSRLTVL.

The CDR3 loop is CSARDGSGGPDTQYF. The CDR3 nucleotides read TGCAGTGCTAGAGATGGGAGCGGGGGGCCCGATACGCAGTATTTT. This sequence joins TRBV20-1 and TRBJ2-3, with 9 bases identical to TRBD2. Germline CDR1 and CDR2: DFQATT and SNEGSKA (reference sequence). There are 15 residues in the CDR3. J gave up 6 bases and V 0 bases, and 7 bases lay outside the gene matches.

The chain employs TRBV9 and TRBJ2-3; TRBD2 agrees at 7 bases. The CDR3 sequence is 16 residues long. Germline CDR1 is SGDLS and CDR2 is YYNGEE. With V trimmed by 3 bases and J by 3 bases, 10 bases remained unmatched. CDR3 sequence: CASSGDWREWTDTQYF. CDR3 bases: TGTGCCAGCAGCGGAGACTGGCGGGAGTGGACAGATACGCAGTATTTT.

The V gene is TRBV4-2, the J gene TRBJ2-3; D perhaps matches TRBD2 (6 bases). CDR1 is LGHNA and CDR2 is YNFKEQ in the germline V gene. The CDR3 is 17 amino acids. The V gene lost 6 bases and the J gene lost 1 base, with 20 bases spanning the gap. The CDR3 region is CASRHVTGVVGTDTQYF. CDR3 sequence (DNA): TGTGCCAGCAGACACGTGACGGGAGTGGTAGGCACAGATACGCAGTATTTT.

The chain employs TRBV18 and TRBJ2-3; D may be TRBD2 (6 bases). The germline gives CDR1 KGHSH, CDR2 LQKENI. V was trimmed by 3 bases and J by 5 bases, leaving 15 bases between them. The CDR3 has 15 residues. The CDR3 bases are TGTGCCAGCTCACCCGATGGGGGGATGAGAGATACGCAGTATTTT. Amino acids: CASSPDGGMRDTQYF.

This clonotype appeared a few times. The rearrangement links TRBV20-1 to TRBJ1-5; a weak D match, TRBD1 (5 bases). Per the germline V gene, CDR1 is DFQATT and CDR2 is SNEGSKA (reference sequence). The CDR3 runs to 15 residues. Trimming removed 1 base at V and 1 base at J, with 11 bases between. The CDR3 here is CSARAPRGSNQPQHF. CDR3 DNA sequence: TGCAGTGCTAGAGCTCCAAGGGGAAGCAATCAGCCCCAGCATTTT.

CDR3 bases: TGTGCCAGCAGCGCCAGACAGGGGGCGTTTGCAGATACGCAGTATTTT. Its translation: CASSARQGAFADTQYF. The chain combines TRBV11-3 with TRBJ2-3; 10 bases are a match to TRBD1. Trimming took 5 bases from V and 4 from J; bases not matched to a gene: 9. CDR3 length: 16 amino acids. CDR1 and CDR2 from the germline V gene are SGHNT and YENEEA. Variable domain in full (rest from reference TRBV11-3 and TRBJ2-3): EAGVVQSPRYKIIEKKQPVAFWCNPISGHNTLYWYLQNLGQGPELLIRYENEEAVDDSQLPKDRFSAERLKGVDSTLKIQPAELGDSAVYLCASSARQGAFADTQYFGPGTRLTVL.

CDR3 nucleotide sequence: TGCGCCAGCAGCCCAGCGACTAGCGGGAAACACGAGCAGTTCTTC. Amino acids: CASSPATSGKHEQFF. V and J are TRBV4-3 and TRBJ2-1; TRBD2 agrees at 11 bases. The CDR3 is made up of 15 amino acids. The ends lost 4 bases at V and 10 bases at J; junction bases unmatched: 9. Germline assignment: CDR1 LGHNA and CDR2 YSLEER.

V and J are TRBV24-1 and TRBJ2-3; TRBD1 agrees at 10 bases. The CDR3 length is 13 residues. V lost 10 bases to trimming and J lost 4 bases; unmatched junction nucleotides: 4. The germline gives CDR1 KGHDR, CDR2 SFDVKD. CDR3 protein: CATGQGVSDTQYF. The CDR3 region has the DNA TGTGCCACTGGACAGGGGGTTTCAGATACGCAGTATTTT.